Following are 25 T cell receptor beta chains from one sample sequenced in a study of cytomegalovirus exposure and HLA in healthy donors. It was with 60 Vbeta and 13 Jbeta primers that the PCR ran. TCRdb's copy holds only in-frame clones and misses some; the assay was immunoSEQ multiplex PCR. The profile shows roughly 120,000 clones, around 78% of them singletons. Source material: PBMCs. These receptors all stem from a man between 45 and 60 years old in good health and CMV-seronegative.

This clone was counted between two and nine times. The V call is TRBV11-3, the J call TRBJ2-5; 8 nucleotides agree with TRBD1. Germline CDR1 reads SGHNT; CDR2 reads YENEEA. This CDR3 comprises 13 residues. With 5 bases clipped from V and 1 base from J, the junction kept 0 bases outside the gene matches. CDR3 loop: CASSGQGQETQYF. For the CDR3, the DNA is TGTGCCAGCAGCGGACAGGGCCAAGAGACCCAGTACTTC.

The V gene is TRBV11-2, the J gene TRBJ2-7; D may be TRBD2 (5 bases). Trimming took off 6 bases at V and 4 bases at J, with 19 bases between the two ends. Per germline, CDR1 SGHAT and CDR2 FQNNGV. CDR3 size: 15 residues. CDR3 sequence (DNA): TGTGCCAGCAGACACCCCGGCCGGAGGCAGTACGAGCAGTACTTC. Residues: CASRHPGRRQYEQYF.

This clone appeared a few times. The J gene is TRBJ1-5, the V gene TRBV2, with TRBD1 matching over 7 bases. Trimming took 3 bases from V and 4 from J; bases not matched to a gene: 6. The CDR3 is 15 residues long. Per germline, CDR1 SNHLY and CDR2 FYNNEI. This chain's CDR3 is CASSDRDSPNQPQHF. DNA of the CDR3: TGTGCCAGCAGTGACCGGGACAGCCCGAATCAGCCCCAGCATTTT.

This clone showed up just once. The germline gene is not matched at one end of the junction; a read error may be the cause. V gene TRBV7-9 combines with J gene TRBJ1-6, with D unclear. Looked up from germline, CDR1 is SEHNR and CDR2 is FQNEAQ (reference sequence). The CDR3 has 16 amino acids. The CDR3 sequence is CSSSPDRFGLNSPLHF. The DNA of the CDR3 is TGTTCCAGCAGCCCAGATCGATTTGGGCTTAATTCACCCCTCCACTTT.

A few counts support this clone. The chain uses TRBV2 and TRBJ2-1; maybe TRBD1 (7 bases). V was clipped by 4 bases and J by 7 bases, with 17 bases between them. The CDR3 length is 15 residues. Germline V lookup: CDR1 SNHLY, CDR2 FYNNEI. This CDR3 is CASSAGGGLRNEQFF. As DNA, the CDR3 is TGTGCCAGCAGTGCCGGAGGGGGCCTACGGAATGAGCAGTTCTTC.

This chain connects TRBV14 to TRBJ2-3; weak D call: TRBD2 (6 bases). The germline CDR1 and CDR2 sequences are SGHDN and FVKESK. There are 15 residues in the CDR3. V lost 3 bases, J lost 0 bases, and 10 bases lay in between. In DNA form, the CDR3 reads TGTGCCAGCAGCCATGCGGGGCAAAGCACAGATACGCAGTATTTT. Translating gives CASSHAGQSTDTQYF.

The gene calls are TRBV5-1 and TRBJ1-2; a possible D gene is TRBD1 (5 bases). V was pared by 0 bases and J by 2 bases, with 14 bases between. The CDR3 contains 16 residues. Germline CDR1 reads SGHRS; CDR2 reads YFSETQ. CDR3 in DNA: TGCGCCAGCAGCTTGGCGGGGGAGCCGATCAACTATGGCTACACCTTC. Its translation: CASSLAGEPINYGYTF.

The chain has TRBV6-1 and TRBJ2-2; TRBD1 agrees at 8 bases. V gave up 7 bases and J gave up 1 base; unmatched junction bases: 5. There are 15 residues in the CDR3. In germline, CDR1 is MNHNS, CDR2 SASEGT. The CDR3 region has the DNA TGTGCCAGCACCCCGGGGACAGGGAACACCGGGGAGCTGTTTTTT. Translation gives CASTPGTGNTGELFF.

CDR3 nucleotides: TGCGCCAGCAGCTCGGGACAGGTGACTAGCGGCTACACCTTC. It translates to CASSSGQVTSGYTF. The J gene is TRBJ1-2, the V gene TRBV5-1, with 8 bases identical to TRBD1. J gave up 8 bases and V 3 bases, and 9 bases lay outside the gene matches. CDR1 and CDR2 (germline): SGHRS, YFSETQ. The CDR3 loop spans 14 amino acids.

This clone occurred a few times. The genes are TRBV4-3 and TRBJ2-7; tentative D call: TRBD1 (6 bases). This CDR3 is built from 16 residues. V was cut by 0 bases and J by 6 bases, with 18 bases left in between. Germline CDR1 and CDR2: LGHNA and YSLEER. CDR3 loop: CASSQDRLQGWREQYV. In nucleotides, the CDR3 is TGCGCCAGCAGCCAAGATAGGTTGCAGGGGTGGCGCGAGCAGTACGTC.

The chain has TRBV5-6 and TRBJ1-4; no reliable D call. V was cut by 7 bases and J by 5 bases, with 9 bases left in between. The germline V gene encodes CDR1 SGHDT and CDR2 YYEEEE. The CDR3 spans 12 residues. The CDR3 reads CASRGSNEKLFF. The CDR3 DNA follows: TGTGCCAGCCGGGGAAGCAATGAAAAACTGTTTTTT.

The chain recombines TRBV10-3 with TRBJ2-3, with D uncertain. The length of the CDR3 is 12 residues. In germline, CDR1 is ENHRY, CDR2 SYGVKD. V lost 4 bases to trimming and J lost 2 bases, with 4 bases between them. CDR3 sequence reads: CAISVNTDTQYF. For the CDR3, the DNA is TGTGCCATCAGTGTTAACACAGATACGCAGTATTTT.

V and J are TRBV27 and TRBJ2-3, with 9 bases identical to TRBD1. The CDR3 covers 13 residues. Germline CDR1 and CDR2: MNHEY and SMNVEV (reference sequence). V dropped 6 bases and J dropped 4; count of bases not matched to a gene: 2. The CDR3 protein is CASRDRGADTQYF. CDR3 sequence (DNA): TGTGCCAGCAGGGACAGGGGAGCAGATACGCAGTATTTT.

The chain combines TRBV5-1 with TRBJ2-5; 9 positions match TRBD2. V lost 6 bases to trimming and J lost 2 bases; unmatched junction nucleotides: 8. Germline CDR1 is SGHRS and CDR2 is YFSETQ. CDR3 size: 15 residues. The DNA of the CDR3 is TGCGCCAGCACCCTATTAGCGGGGGCTCAAGAGACCCAGTACTTC. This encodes CASTLLAGAQETQYF.

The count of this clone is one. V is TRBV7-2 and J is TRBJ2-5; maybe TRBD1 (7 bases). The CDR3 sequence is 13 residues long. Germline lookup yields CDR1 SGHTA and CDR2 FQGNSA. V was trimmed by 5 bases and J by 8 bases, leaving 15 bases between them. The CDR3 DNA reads TGTGCCAGCAGCCAGGGGGACTTGTTAACCCAGTACTTC. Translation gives CASSQGDLLTQYF. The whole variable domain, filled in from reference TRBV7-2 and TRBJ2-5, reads GAGVSQSPSNKVTEKGKDVELRCDPISGHTALYWYRQSLGQGLEFLIYFQGNSAPDKSGLPSDRFSAERTGGSVSTLTIQRTQQEDSAVYLCASSQGDLLTQYFGPGTRLLVL.

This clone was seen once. The CDR3 nucleotides read TGCAGCGTTGATGAGGGGCGGGGAGATACGCAGTATTTT. It yields the protein CSVDEGRGDTQYF. V and J are TRBV29-1 and TRBJ2-3, with a weak D call TRBD2 (6 bases). Germline V gene lookup returns CDR1 SQVTM and CDR2 ANQGSEA. With 3 bases removed from V and 5 bases from J, the gap between germline ends came to 12 bases. This CDR3 is 13 amino acids long.

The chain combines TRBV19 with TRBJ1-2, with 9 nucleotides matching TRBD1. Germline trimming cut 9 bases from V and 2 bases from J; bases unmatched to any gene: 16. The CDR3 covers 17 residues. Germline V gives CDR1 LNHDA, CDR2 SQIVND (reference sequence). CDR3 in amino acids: CASHLRDRVFPNYGYTF. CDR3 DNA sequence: TGTGCCAGCCACCTCCGGGACAGGGTTTTCCCCAACTATGGCTACACCTTC.

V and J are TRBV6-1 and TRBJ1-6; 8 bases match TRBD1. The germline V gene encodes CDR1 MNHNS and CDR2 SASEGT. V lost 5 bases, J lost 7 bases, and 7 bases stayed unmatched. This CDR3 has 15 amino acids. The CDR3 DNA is TGTGCCAGCAGTCCCCGGGACAGGTCAAATTCACCCCTCCACTTT. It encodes CASSPRDRSNSPLHF.

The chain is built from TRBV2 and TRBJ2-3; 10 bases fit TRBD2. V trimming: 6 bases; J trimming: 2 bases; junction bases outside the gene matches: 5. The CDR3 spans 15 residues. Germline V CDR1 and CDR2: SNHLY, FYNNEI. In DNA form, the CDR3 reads TGTGCCAGCAGGCCGAGCGGGGGGGTCACAGATACGCAGTATTTT. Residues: CASRPSGGVTDTQYF.

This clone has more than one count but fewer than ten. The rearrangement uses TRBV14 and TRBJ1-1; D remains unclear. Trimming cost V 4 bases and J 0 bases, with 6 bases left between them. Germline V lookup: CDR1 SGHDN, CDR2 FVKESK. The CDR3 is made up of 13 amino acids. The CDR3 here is CASSPTLNTEAFF. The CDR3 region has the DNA TGTGCCAGCAGCCCTACCTTGAACACTGAAGCTTTCTTT.

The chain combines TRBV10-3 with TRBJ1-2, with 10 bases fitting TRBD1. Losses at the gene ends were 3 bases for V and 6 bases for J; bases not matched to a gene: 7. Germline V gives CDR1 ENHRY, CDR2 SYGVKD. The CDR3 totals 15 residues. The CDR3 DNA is TGTGCCATCAGTGACGACAGGGGGCGCAGCCATGGCTACACCTTC. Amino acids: CAISDDRGRSHGYTF.

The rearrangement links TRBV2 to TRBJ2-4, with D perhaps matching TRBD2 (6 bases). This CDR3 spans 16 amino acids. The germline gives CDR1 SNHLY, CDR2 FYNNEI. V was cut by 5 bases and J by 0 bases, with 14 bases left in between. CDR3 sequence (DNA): TGTGCCAGCAGTCTTTGGGGGGACGTAGCCAAAAACATTCAGTACTTC. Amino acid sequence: CASSLWGDVAKNIQYF.

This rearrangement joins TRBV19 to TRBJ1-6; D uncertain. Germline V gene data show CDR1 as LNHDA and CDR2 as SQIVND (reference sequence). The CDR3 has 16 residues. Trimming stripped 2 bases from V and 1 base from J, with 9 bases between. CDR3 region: CASSIFTGSYNSPLHF. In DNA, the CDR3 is TGTGCCAGTAGTATATTTACGGGGTCCTATAATTCACCCCTCCACTTT.

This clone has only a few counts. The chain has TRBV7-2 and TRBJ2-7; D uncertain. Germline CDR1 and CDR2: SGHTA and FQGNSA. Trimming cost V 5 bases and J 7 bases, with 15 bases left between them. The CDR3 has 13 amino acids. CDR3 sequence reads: CASSVGFTREQYV. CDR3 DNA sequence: TGTGCCAGCAGCGTAGGCTTTACGAGGGAGCAGTACGTC.

In DNA, the CDR3 is TGTGCCAGCTCATCGACAGGTGCTGGGGCCAACGTCCTGACTTTC. Translated, it gives CASSSTGAGANVLTF. This chain uses TRBV18 with TRBJ2-6, with D tentatively TRBD1 (6 bases). Germline assignment: CDR1 KGHSH and CDR2 LQKENI. V lost 5 bases and J lost 2, with 10 bases in between. The CDR3 sequence is 15 residues long.